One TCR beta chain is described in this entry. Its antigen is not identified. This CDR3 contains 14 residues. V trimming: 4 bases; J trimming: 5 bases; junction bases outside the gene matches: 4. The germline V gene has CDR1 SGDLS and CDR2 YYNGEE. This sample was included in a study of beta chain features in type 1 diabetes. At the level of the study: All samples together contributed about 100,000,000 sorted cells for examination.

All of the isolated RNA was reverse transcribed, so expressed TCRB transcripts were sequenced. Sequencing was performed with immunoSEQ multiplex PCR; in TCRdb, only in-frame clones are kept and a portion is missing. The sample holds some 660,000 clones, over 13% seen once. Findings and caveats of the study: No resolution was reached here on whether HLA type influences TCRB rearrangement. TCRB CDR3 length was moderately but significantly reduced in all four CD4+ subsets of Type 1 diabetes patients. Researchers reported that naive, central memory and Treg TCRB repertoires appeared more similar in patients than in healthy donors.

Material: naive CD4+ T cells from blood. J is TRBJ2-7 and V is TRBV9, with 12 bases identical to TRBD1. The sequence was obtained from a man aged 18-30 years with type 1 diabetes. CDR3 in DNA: TGTGCCAGCAGCCTGGGACAGGGGGCTAACGAGCAGTACTTC. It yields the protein CASSLGQGANEQYF. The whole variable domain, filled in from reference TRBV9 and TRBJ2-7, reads DSGVTQTPKHLITATGQRVTLRCSPRSGDLSVYWYQQSLDQGLQFLIQYYNGEERAKGNILERFSAQQFPDLHSELNLSSLELGDSALYFCASSLGQGANEQYFGPGTRLTVT.